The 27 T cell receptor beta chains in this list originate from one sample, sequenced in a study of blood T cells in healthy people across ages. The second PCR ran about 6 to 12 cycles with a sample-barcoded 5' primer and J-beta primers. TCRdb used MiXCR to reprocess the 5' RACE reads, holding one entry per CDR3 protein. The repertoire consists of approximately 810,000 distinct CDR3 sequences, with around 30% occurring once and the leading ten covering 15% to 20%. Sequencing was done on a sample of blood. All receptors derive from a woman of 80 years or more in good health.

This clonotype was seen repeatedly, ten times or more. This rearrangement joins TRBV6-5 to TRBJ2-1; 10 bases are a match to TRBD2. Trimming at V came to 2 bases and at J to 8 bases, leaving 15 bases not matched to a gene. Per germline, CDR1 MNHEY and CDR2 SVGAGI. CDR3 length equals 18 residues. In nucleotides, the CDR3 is TGTGCCAGCAGTTACAGGCTGGGTGCTAGCGGGAGCCTGGATGAGCAGTTCTTC. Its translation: CASSYRLGASGSLDEQFF.

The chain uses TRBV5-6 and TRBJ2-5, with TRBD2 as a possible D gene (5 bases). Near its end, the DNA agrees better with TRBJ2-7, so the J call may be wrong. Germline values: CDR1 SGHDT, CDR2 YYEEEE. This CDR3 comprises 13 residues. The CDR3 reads CASSLLTGTEQYF. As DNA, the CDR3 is TGTGCCAGCAGCTTGTTAACGGGAACCGAGCAGTACTTC.

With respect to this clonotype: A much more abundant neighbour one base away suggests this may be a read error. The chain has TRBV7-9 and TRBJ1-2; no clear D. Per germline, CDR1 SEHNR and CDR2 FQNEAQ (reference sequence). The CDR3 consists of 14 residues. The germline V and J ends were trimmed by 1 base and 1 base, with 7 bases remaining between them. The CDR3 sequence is CASSLGGYNYGYTF. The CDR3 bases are TGTGCCAGCAGCTTAGGTGGCTATAACTATGGCTACACCTTC.

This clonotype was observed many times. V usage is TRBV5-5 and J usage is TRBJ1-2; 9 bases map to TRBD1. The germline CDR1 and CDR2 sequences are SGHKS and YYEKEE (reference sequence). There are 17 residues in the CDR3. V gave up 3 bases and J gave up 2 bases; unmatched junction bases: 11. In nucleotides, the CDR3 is TGTGCCAGCAGCTCACGCTGGGCGGGACAGGGAAACTATGGCTACACCTTC. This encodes CASSSRWAGQGNYGYTF.

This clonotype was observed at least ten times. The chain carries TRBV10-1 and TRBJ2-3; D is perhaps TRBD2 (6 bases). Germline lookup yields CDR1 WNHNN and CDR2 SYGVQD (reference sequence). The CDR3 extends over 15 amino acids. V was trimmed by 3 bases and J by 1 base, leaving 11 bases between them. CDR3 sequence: CASSEGGAGTDTQYF. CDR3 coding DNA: TGCGCCAGCAGTGAAGGCGGGGCAGGCACAGATACGCAGTATTTT.

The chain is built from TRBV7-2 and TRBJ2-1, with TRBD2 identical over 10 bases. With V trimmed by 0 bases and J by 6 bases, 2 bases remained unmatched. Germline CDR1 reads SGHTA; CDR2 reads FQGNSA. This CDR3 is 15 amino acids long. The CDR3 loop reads CASSLALAGINEQFF. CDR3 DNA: TGTGCCAGCAGCTTAGCACTAGCGGGGATCAATGAGCAGTTCTTC. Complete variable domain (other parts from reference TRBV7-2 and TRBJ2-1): GAGVSQSPSNKVTEKGKDVELRCDPISGHTALYWYRQSLGQGLEFLIYFQGNSAPDKSGLPSDRFSAERTGGSVSTLTIQRTQQEDSAVYLCASSLALAGINEQFFGPGTRLTVL.

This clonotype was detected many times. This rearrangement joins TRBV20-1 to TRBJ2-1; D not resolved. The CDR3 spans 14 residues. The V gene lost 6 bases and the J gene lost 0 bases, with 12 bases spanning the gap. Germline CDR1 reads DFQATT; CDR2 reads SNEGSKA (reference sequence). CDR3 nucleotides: TGCAGTGCCCGGCCCCTTAGCTCCTACAATGAGCAGTTCTTC. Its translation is CSARPLSSYNEQFF.

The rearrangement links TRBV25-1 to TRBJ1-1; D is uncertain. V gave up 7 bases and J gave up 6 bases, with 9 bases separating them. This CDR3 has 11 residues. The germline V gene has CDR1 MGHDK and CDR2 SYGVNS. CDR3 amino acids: CASTRKAEAFF. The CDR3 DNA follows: TGTGCCAGCACCCGGAAGGCTGAAGCTTTCTTT.

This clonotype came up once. CDR3 in DNA: TGTGCCAGCAGTAAAACTGGACTAGGACACTACGAGCAGTACTTC. This codes for CASSKTGLGHYEQYF. This chain joins TRBV6-2 or TRBV6-3 and TRBJ2-7, with 7 bases fitting TRBD2. This CDR3 contains 15 residues. Germline V lookup: CDR1 MNHEY, CDR2 SVGEGT. Unmatched junction bases numbered 10, after V lost 5 bases and J lost 3 bases.

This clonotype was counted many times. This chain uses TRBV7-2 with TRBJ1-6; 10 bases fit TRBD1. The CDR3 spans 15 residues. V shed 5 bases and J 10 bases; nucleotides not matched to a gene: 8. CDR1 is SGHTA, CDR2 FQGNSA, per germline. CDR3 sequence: CASSPRQGAGSPLHF. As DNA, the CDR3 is TGTGCCAGCAGCCCTAGACAGGGGGCTGGATCACCCCTCCACTTT.

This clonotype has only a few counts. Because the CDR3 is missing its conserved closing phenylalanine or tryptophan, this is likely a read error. The CDR3 nucleotides are TGCAGTGCGGCCGGGACAGGGGGTCGCGAGCAGTACTAC. As protein: CSAAGTGGREQYY. V is TRBV20-1 and J is TRBJ2-7; 11 nucleotides match TRBD1. V lost 6 bases, J lost 6 bases, and 7 bases stayed unmatched. The CDR3 spans 13 residues. Germline CDR1 reads DFQATT; CDR2 reads SNEGSKA (reference sequence).

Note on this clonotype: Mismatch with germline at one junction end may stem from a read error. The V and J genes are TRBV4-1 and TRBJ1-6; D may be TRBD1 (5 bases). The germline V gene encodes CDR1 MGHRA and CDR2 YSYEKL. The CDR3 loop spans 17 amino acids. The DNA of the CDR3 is TGCGCCAGCAGCTTCCGGGGGATTCAGGACTATAATCCACCCCTCCACTTT. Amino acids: CASSFRGIQDYNPPLHF.

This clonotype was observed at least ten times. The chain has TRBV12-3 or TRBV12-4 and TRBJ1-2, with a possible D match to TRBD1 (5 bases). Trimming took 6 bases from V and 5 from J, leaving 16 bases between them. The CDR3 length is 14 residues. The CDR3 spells CASSSMTGRYGYTF. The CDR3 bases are TGTGCCAGCAGCAGTATGACGGGACGGTATGGCTACACCTTC.

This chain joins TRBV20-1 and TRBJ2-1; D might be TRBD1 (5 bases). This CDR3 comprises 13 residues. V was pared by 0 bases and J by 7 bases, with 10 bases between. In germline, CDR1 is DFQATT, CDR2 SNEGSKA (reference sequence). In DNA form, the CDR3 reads TGCAGTGCTAGAGACTTCCAGGGTAATGAGCAGTTCTTC. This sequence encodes CSARDFQGNEQFF.

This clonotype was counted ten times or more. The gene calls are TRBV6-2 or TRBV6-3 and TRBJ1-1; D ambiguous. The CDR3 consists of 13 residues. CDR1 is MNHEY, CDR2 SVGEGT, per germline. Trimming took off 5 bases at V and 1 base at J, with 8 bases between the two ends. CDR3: CASSRRRNTEAFF. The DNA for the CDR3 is TGTGCCAGCAGTCGCCGTAGGAACACTGAAGCTTTCTTT.

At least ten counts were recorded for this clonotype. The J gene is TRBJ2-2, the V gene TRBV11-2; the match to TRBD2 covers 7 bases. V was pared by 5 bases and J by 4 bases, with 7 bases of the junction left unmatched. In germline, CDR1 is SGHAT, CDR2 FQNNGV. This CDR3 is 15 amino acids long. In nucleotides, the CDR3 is TGTGCCAGCAGCGCGCTAGCGGTGTCCACCGGGGAGCTGTTTTTT. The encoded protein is CASSALAVSTGELFF.

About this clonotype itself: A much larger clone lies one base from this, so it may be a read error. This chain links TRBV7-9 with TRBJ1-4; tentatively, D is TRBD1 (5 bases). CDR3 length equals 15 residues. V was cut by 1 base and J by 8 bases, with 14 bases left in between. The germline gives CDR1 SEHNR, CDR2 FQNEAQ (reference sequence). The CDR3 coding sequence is TGTGCCAGCAGCTTAGGGGGCAGGGATGGCGAAAAACTGTTTTTT. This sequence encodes CASSLGGRDGEKLFF.

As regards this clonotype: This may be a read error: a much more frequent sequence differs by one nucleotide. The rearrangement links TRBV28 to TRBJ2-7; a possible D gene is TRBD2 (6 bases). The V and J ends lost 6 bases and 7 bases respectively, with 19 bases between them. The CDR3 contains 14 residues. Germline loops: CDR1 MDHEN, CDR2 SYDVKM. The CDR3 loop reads CASSPRLVYNEQYF. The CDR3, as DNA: TGTGCCAGCAGCCCAAGACTAGTTTACAATGAGCAGTACTTC.

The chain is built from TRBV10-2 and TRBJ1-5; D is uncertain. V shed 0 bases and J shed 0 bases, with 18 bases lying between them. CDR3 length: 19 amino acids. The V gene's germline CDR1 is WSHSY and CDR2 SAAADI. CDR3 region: CASSESKVLQTYSNQPQHF. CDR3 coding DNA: TGCGCCAGCAGTGAGTCTAAGGTCCTACAGACGTATAGCAATCAGCCCCAGCATTTT.

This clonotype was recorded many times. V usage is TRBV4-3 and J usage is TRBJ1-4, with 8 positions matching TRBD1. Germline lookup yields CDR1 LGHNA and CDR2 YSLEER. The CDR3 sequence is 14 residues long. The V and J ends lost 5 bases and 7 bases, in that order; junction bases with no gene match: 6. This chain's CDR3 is CASSTGGGSEKLFF. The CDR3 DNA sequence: TGCGCCAGCAGCACAGGGGGAGGTAGTGAAAAACTGTTTTTT.

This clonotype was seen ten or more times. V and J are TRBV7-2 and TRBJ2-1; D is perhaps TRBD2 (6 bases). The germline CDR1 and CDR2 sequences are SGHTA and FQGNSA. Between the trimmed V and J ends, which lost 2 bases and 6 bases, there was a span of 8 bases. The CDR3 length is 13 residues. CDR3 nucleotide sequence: TGTGCCAGCAGCTTAACTAGCCTCAATGAGCAGTTCTTC. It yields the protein CASSLTSLNEQFF.

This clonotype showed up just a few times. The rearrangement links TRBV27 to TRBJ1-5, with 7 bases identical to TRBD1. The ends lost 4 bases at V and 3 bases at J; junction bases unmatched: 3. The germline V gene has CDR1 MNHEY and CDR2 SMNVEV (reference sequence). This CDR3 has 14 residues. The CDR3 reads CASSSGTANQPQHF. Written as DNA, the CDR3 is TGTGCCAGCAGTTCCGGGACAGCCAATCAGCCCCAGCATTTT.

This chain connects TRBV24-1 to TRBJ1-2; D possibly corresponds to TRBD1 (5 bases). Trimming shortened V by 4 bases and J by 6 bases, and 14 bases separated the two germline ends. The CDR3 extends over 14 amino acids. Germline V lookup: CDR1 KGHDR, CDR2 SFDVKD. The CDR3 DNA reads TGTGCCACCAGTGACTCCGGGACCACCCATGGCTACACCTTC. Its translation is CATSDSGTTHGYTF.

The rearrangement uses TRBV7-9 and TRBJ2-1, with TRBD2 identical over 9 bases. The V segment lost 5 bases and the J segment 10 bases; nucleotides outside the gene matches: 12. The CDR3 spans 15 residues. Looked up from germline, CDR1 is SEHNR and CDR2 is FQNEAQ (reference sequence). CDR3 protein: CASSPRLAATYEQFF. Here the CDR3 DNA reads TGTGCCAGCAGCCCCCGACTAGCGGCAACCTACGAGCAGTTCTTC.

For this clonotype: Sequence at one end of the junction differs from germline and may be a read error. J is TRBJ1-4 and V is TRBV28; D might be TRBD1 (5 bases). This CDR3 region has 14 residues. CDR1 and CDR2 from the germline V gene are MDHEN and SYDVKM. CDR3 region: CASSTGPTIEKLFF. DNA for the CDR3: TGTGCCAGCAGTACGGGACCGACTATTGAAAAACTGTTTTTT.

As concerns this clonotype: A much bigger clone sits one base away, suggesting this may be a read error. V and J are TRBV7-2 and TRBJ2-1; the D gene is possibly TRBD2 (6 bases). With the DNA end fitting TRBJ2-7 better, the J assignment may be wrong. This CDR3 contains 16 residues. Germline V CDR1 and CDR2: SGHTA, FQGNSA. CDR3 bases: TGTGCCAGCAGCGACACCCGGGACTCCTCTTACAATGAGCAGTACTTC. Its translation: CASSDTRDSSYNEQYF.

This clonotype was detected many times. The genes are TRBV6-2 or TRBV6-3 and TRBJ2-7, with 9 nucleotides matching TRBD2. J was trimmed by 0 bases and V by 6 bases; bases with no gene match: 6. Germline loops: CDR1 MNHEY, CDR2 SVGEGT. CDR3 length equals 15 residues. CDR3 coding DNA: TGTGCCAGCAGCCCGCGGGGGGGGACCTCCTACGAGCAGTACTTC. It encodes CASSPRGGTSYEQYF.